These 32 T cell receptor beta chains originate from one sample sequenced in a study of shared clonotypes between healthy human individuals. TCRdb's copy holds only in-frame clones and misses some; the assay was immunoSEQ multiplex PCR. This sample has 550,000 to 850,000 clones, with approximately 77% found just once. Specimen: memory CD4+ T cells sorted from blood. Noted subset: CD45RA-negative fraction. These receptors were obtained from a young woman in good health.

The chain is built from TRBV5-4 and TRBJ2-1, with 11 bases fitting TRBD2. CDR1 SGHNT and CDR2 YYREEE come from the germline V gene (reference sequence). V gave up 4 bases and J gave up 6 bases; unmatched junction bases: 6. This CDR3 comprises 15 residues. The CDR3 coding sequence is TGTGCCAGCAGCCCTACTAGCGGGAGTATCAATGAGCAGTTCTTC. Amino acids: CASSPTSGSINEQFF.

The rearrangement links TRBV27 to TRBJ2-1; D remains ambiguous. CDR1 MNHEY and CDR2 SMNVEV come from the germline V gene (reference sequence). Trimming shortened V by 5 bases and J by 0 bases, and 11 bases separated the two germline ends. CDR3 length: 15 amino acids. The CDR3 nucleotides read TGTGCCAGCAGTAGGACCACAAGCTCCTACAATGAGCAGTTCTTC. This encodes CASSRTTSSYNEQFF.

The chain employs TRBV5-8 and TRBJ2-1; 7 bases match TRBD1. The CDR3 covers 19 residues. V shed 0 bases and J 0 bases; nucleotides not matched to a gene: 12. Germline V lookup: CDR1 SGHTS, CDR2 YDEGEE. CDR3 protein: CASSLEEGGWPASYNEQFF. CDR3 DNA: TGTGCCAGCAGCTTGGAGGAAGGGGGCTGGCCCGCCTCCTACAATGAGCAGTTCTTC.

The chain is built from TRBV5-4 and TRBJ2-7; 14 nucleotides line up with TRBD2. This CDR3 has 15 amino acids. Germline CDR1 is SGHNT and CDR2 is YYREEE (reference sequence). With V trimmed by 3 bases and J by 4 bases, 3 bases remained unmatched. The DNA for the CDR3 is TGTGCCAGCAGCTCGGGACTAGCGGGAGTTTACGAGCAGTACTTC. Translated, it gives CASSSGLAGVYEQYF.

The J gene is TRBJ1-3, the V gene TRBV23-1; D ambiguous. TRBV23-1 is classed as an ORF, of uncertain function. CDR3 length: 16 residues. V lost 0 bases, J lost 3 bases, and 12 bases lay in between. The CDR3 here is CASSQSVGCVGNTIYF. Here the CDR3 DNA reads TGCGCCAGCAGTCAATCGGTTGGCTGTGTTGGAAACACCATATATTTT.

The chain joins TRBV28 to TRBJ1-2; the D is unclear. The germline V and J ends were trimmed by 3 bases and 6 bases, with 11 bases remaining between them. The germline gives CDR1 MDHEN, CDR2 SYDVKM. The CDR3 sequence is 13 residues long. The CDR3 is CASSLIGGDGYTF. CDR3 nucleotides: TGTGCCAGCAGTTTGATCGGCGGGGATGGCTACACCTTC.

The V gene is TRBV28, the J gene TRBJ1-1, with D uncertain. CDR3 length: 13 residues. Trimming stripped 3 bases from V and 4 bases from J, with 9 bases between. CDR1 is MDHEN and CDR2 is SYDVKM in the germline V gene. The CDR3 region is CASSFGGFTEAFF. DNA of the CDR3: TGTGCCAGCAGTTTTGGTGGCTTCACTGAAGCTTTCTTT.

The gene calls are TRBV9 and TRBJ2-1; 7 bases align to TRBD1. Unmatched junction bases numbered 5, after V lost 2 bases and J lost 3 bases. Germline lookup yields CDR1 SGDLS and CDR2 YYNGEE. This CDR3 has 15 residues. The CDR3 here is CASSVGQAHYNEQFF. CDR3 nucleotide sequence: TGTGCCAGCAGCGTCGGACAGGCGCACTACAATGAGCAGTTCTTC.

The chain joins TRBV27 to TRBJ2-7, with D unclear. V was shortened by 0 bases and J by 7 bases, with 16 bases between the two germline ends. This CDR3 is 15 amino acids long. In germline, CDR1 is MNHEY, CDR2 SMNVEV (reference sequence). The CDR3 loop reads CASSLSGSLVIEQYF. The CDR3 DNA is TGTGCCAGCAGTTTATCCGGGTCGCTTGTGATTGAGCAGTACTTC.

This clone was counted between two and nine times. V usage is TRBV11-3 and J usage is TRBJ2-5, with a weak D call TRBD1 (6 bases). The CDR3 totals 13 residues. Germline V gene data show CDR1 as SGHNT and CDR2 as YENEEA. V was cut by 6 bases and J by 5 bases, with 13 bases left in between. The CDR3, as DNA: TGTGCCAGCAGTACAGGGAATTCTGAGACCCAGTACTTC. This translates into CASSTGNSETQYF.

This chain joins TRBV5-1 and TRBJ2-1; D may be TRBD2 (6 bases). This CDR3 spans 14 amino acids. CDR1 SGHRS and CDR2 YFSETQ come from the germline V gene. Trimming took off 8 bases at V and 0 bases at J, with 12 bases between the two ends. The CDR3 sequence: CASGWGGSYNEQFF. In DNA, the CDR3 is TGCGCCAGTGGGTGGGGAGGCTCCTACAATGAGCAGTTCTTC.

The gene calls are TRBV19 and TRBJ2-1; 14 nucleotides align to TRBD2. Unmatched junction bases numbered 7, after V lost 5 bases and J lost 7 bases. The CDR3 runs to 16 residues. Germline V gene lookup returns CDR1 LNHDA and CDR2 SQIVND (reference sequence). The CDR3 DNA reads TGTGCCAGTAGTCCAACCGGGACTAGCGGGAGAAATGAGCAGTTCTTC. It codes for CASSPTGTSGRNEQFF.

The chain recombines TRBV10-3 with TRBJ2-4; D might be TRBD1 (8 bases). V was shortened by 3 bases and J by 7 bases, with 28 bases between the two germline ends. This CDR3 region has 19 residues. From germline, CDR1 is ENHRY and CDR2 SYGVKD. CDR3: CAISERAGTGPKAGNIQYF. The DNA for the CDR3 is TGTGCCATCAGTGAAAGGGCCGGGACAGGTCCAAAAGCGGGGAACATTCAGTACTTC.

This clone was seen a few times. The chain couples TRBV27 to TRBJ2-7; D unclear. The CDR3 is 13 amino acids. From germline, CDR1 is MNHEY and CDR2 SMNVEV (reference sequence). Trimming left V 5 bases short and J 0 bases short, with 8 bases between. The CDR3 is CASSPHNSYEQYF. CDR3 sequence (DNA): TGTGCCAGCAGTCCCCACAACTCCTACGAGCAGTACTTC.

The chain links TRBV6-5 to TRBJ2-7; 14 bases are a match to TRBD2. Germline V gene lookup returns CDR1 MNHEY and CDR2 SVGAGI. J was trimmed by 6 bases and V by 6 bases; bases with no gene match: 7. The CDR3 is 15 amino acids. The CDR3 spells CASSSGTSGSPEQYF. The CDR3 DNA is TGTGCCAGCAGCTCCGGGACTAGCGGGAGCCCCGAGCAGTACTTC.

A word on this clone: An end of the junction does not agree with germline; a read error may underlie this. This chain connects TRBV7-9 to TRBJ2-2; either TRBD1 or TRBD2 may supply D (6 bases each). There are 16 residues in the CDR3. The germline gives CDR1 SEHNR, CDR2 FQNEAQ (reference sequence). For the CDR3, the DNA is TGTGCCAGCAGCTTAGGCCCGGGGGCGAAGACCGGGGAGCTGTTTTTT. It encodes CASSLGPGAKTGELFF.

As to this clone: Other DNA sequences of this sample code for an identical CDR3. This chain uses TRBV28 with TRBJ2-7; TRBD1 or TRBD2 may be the D gene (5 bases each). The length of the CDR3 is 12 residues. From germline, CDR1 is MDHEN and CDR2 SYDVKM. V lost 5 bases and J lost 2, with 7 bases in between. CDR3 sequence (DNA): TGTGCCAGCAGTGGGGGACCCTACGAGCAGTACTTC. Translated, it gives CASSGGPYEQYF. The whole variable domain, filled in from reference TRBV28 and TRBJ2-7, reads DVKVTQSSRYLVKRTGEKVFLECVQDMDHENMFWYRQDPGLGLRLIYFSYDVKMKEKGDIPEGYSVSREKKERFSLILESASTNQTSMYLCASSGGPYEQYFGPGTRLTVT.

To note about this clone: The same CDR3 also results from other DNA sequences found in this sample. The chain uses TRBV19 and TRBJ2-1, with 12 positions matching TRBD2. This CDR3 contains 15 residues. In germline, CDR1 is LNHDA, CDR2 SQIVND (reference sequence). Trimming took 5 bases from V and 8 from J; bases not matched to a gene: 7. The CDR3 protein is CASSLGTSGWDEQFF. DNA of the CDR3: TGTGCCAGTAGTCTGGGGACTAGCGGGTGGGATGAGCAGTTCTTC. The variable domain in full, with the rest retrieved from reference TRBV19 and TRBJ2-1, is DGGITQSPKYLFRKEGQNVTLSCEQNLNHDAMYWYRQDPGQGLRLIYYSQIVNDFQKGDIAEGYSVSREKKESFPLTVTSAQKNPTAFYLCASSLGTSGWDEQFFGPGTRLTVL.

The V and J genes are TRBV28 and TRBJ2-1; perhaps TRBD1 as D (5 bases). Germline CDR1 and CDR2: MDHEN and SYDVKM. V was pared by 5 bases and J by 4 bases, with 18 bases between. This CDR3 has 16 amino acids. The CDR3 sequence: CASSPLEQGGYNEQFF. The CDR3 DNA reads as TGTGCCAGCAGTCCCTTGGAGCAGGGTGGGTACAATGAGCAGTTCTTC.

This clone appeared a single time. The chain is built from TRBV11-2 and TRBJ2-7; 9 bases are shared with TRBD2. Per germline, CDR1 SGHAT and CDR2 FQNNGV. With V trimmed by 5 bases and J by 4 bases, 18 bases remained unmatched. CDR3 size: 18 residues. The CDR3 spells CASSAGPFNSGSPYEQYF. CDR3 nucleotide sequence: TGTGCCAGCAGCGCAGGACCCTTCAATAGCGGGAGTCCATACGAGCAGTACTTC. The full variable domain, in which reference TRBV11-2 and TRBJ2-7 provide the parts outside the CDR3, is EAGVAQSPRYKIIEKRQSVAFWCNPISGHATLYWYQQILGQGPKLLIQFQNNGVVDDSQLPKDRFSAERLKGVDSTLKIQPAKLEDSAVYLCASSAGPFNSGSPYEQYFGPGTRLTVT.

Remarks on this clone: This sample includes further DNA sequences coding for the same CDR3. The chain carries TRBV20-1 and TRBJ2-3, with unresolved D. The CDR3 spans 11 residues. V was shortened by 4 bases and J by 4 bases, with 6 bases between the two germline ends. Germline CDR1 reads DFQATT; CDR2 reads SNEGSKA (reference sequence). The CDR3 loop is CSAKIADTQYF. The CDR3, as DNA: TGCAGTGCTAAAATAGCAGATACGCAGTATTTT.

This clone appeared once. This chain links TRBV10-2 with TRBJ2-5; D is possibly TRBD1 (6 bases). The germline gives CDR1 WSHSY, CDR2 SAAADI. The ends were cut back, 2 bases at V and 4 bases at J, with 11 bases in the middle. The CDR3 is 14 residues long. CDR3 sequence (DNA): TGCGCCAGCAGTGAGACAGGGTTGTTAGAGACCCAGTACTTC. This gives the protein CASSETGLLETQYF.

The sample holds a few counts of this clone. The J gene is TRBJ2-6, the V gene TRBV19; possible D gene TRBD2, 5 bases. This CDR3 spans 18 amino acids. CDR1 LNHDA and CDR2 SQIVND come from the germline V gene (reference sequence). Trimming shortened V by 0 bases and J by 3 bases, and 15 bases separated the two germline ends. The CDR3 loop is CASSIDVPQRVGANVLTF. Written as DNA, the CDR3 is TGTGCCAGTAGTATAGATGTCCCCCAGAGGGTTGGGGCCAACGTCCTGACTTTC.

This clone was recorded a few times. The V and J genes are TRBV28 and TRBJ1-4; D ambiguous. Germline CDR1 reads MDHEN; CDR2 reads SYDVKM. The CDR3 spans 12 residues. Trimming took off 2 bases at V and 12 bases at J, with 10 bases between the two ends. CDR3 in amino acids: CASSLNGRELFF. In nucleotides, the CDR3 is TGTGCCAGCAGTTTAAATGGCCGCGAACTGTTTTTT.

This clone came up a few times. V gene TRBV9 combines with J gene TRBJ1-2; 7 bases match TRBD1. From germline, CDR1 is SGDLS and CDR2 YYNGEE. The junction had 4 bases not matched to a gene; V was cut back by 4 bases and J by 4 bases. This CDR3 region has 13 residues. The CDR3 DNA follows: TGTGCCAGCAGCCAGACAGGGCCCTATGGCTACACCTTC. Residues: CASSQTGPYGYTF.

The J gene is TRBJ1-1, the V gene TRBV6-6, with no clear D. Germline CDR1 is MNHNY and CDR2 is SVGAGI (reference sequence). Trimming pared 8 bases from V and 0 bases from J, leaving 16 bases between. The CDR3 has 15 residues. For the CDR3, the DNA is TGTGCCAGCGTGGACCCTCATGACATGAACACTGAAGCTTTCTTT. Protein: CASVDPHDMNTEAFF.

The chain links TRBV5-1 to TRBJ2-1; D may be TRBD2 (6 bases). Per the germline V gene, CDR1 is SGHRS and CDR2 is YFSETQ. CDR3 length: 15 residues. Trimming took 0 bases from V and 6 from J, leaving 13 bases between them. This chain's CDR3 is CASSLAGGIINEQFF. In DNA form, the CDR3 reads TGCGCCAGCAGCTTGGCCGGCGGGATAATCAATGAGCAGTTCTTC.

This chain links TRBV28 with TRBJ2-7; D remains ambiguous. Germline V gene sequence: CDR1 MDHEN, CDR2 SYDVKM. V dropped 5 bases and J dropped 5 bases, with 19 bases sitting between them. This CDR3 is built from 15 residues. The DNA of the CDR3 is TGTGCCAGCAGTCCCGCTCAAGGTAGGATCAACGAGCAGTACTTC. As protein: CASSPAQGRINEQYF.

This chain uses TRBV10-3 with TRBJ2-7; D not certain. The CDR3 covers 12 residues. Germline CDR1 ENHRY, CDR2 SYGVKD. Trimming pared 3 bases from V and 4 bases from J, leaving 7 bases between. This CDR3 is CAISDTEYEQYF. The CDR3 DNA is TGTGCCATCAGTGATACTGAATACGAGCAGTACTTC.

This clone was recorded a few times. This chain links TRBV29-1 with TRBJ1-2, with 8 bases aligning to TRBD1. In germline, CDR1 is SQVTM, CDR2 ANQGSEA. After removal of 6 bases from V and 4 bases from J, the junction contained 7 bases not matched to a gene. The CDR3 totals 13 residues. Here the CDR3 DNA reads TGCAGCGTGGGACAGGATTCGGGCTATGGCTACACCTTC. Its translation is CSVGQDSGYGYTF.

This clone was seen a single time. The gene calls are TRBV6-5 and TRBJ2-7; D uncertain. The germline CDR1 and CDR2 sequences are MNHEY and SVGAGI. The germline V and J ends were trimmed by 0 bases and 4 bases, with 10 bases remaining between them. CDR3 size: 14 residues. CDR3 nucleotide sequence: TGTGCCAGCAGTTACTCGCCTAGGACGTACGAGCAGTACTTC. Encoded protein: CASSYSPRTYEQYF.

The chain recombines TRBV5-1 with TRBJ2-2; D unresolved. Germline-derived CDR1 and CDR2 are SGHRS and YFSETQ. Trimming took 5 bases from V and 2 from J, leaving 7 bases between them. The CDR3 spans 13 residues. CDR3 sequence reads: CASRWDNTGELFF. The CDR3 coding sequence is TGCGCCAGCAGGTGGGATAACACCGGGGAGCTGTTTTTT.